The next 21 T cell receptor beta chains were all read from a single sample in a study of blood T cell repertoires in COVID-19. Libraries were prepared by immunoSEQ multiplex PCR; TCRdb keeps only in-frame clonotypes and omits some of them. The sample yields some 70,000 clones, about 90% seen once. Input material: peripheral blood. All receptors come from a man aged 50 to 59 with active COVID-19.

V usage is TRBV9 and J usage is TRBJ2-5; 7 bases line up with TRBD2. J lost 5 bases, V lost 0 bases, and 4 bases had no gene match. The CDR3 consists of 14 residues. Germline values: CDR1 SGDLS, CDR2 YYNGEE. CDR3 coding DNA: TGTGCCAGCAGCGTAGGGGAGGGGCTGGAGACCCAGTACTTC. Translation: CASSVGEGLETQYF.

The rearrangement joins TRBV6-5 to TRBJ1-2; 8 bases map to TRBD1. The CDR3 has 15 residues. Germline V gene data show CDR1 as MNHEY and CDR2 as SVGAGI. V gave up 7 bases and J gave up 2 bases; unmatched junction bases: 9. CDR3 coding DNA: TGTGCCAGCAAAGGGGGGACAGGACAGAACTATGGCTACACCTTC. Protein product: CASKGGTGQNYGYTF.

The chain employs TRBV12-3 or TRBV12-4 and TRBJ2-3; D not certain. Between the trimmed V and J ends, which lost 5 bases and 5 bases, there was a span of 5 bases. The CDR3 consists of 11 residues. CDR3 in amino acids: CASSILDTQYF. The CDR3 bases are TGTGCCAGCAGTATCCTAGATACGCAGTATTTT.

The V and J genes are TRBV2 and TRBJ2-5; D is possibly TRBD2 (5 bases). Germline assignment: CDR1 SNHLY and CDR2 FYNNEI. This CDR3 spans 12 amino acids. The V and J ends lost 6 bases and 5 bases respectively, with 10 bases between them. This chain's CDR3 is CASRERAETQYF. CDR3 in DNA: TGTGCCAGCAGGGAGAGGGCGGAGACCCAGTACTTC.

This clone came up once. The rearrangement links TRBV5-1 to TRBJ2-1; 13 nucleotides align to TRBD2. The V gene end was trimmed by 4 bases and the J gene end by 2 bases; junction bases not matched to a gene: 3. Germline V gives CDR1 SGHRS, CDR2 YFSETQ. There are 16 residues in the CDR3. The DNA of the CDR3 is TGCGCCAGCAGCCTGACTAGCGGGGGGACCTACAATGAGCAGTTCTTC. Amino acids: CASSLTSGGTYNEQFF.

This chain uses TRBV6-6 with TRBJ1-2; D unresolved. The CDR3 runs 15 residues. V gave up 6 bases and J gave up 2 bases, with 16 bases separating them. Germline V gives CDR1 MNHNY, CDR2 SVGAGI (reference sequence). The CDR3 sequence is CASRPKGGINYGYTF. CDR3 in DNA: TGTGCCAGCAGACCAAAGGGAGGGATCAACTATGGCTACACCTTC.

This chain uses TRBV6-5 with TRBJ1-4; D gene uncertain. Trimming cost V 0 bases and J 5 bases, with 10 bases left between them. The V gene's germline CDR1 is MNHEY and CDR2 SVGAGI. The CDR3 sequence is 15 residues long. CDR3 in DNA: TGTGCCAGCAGTTACTCGAACCAGATCAATGAAAAACTGTTTTTT. Amino acids: CASSYSNQINEKLFF.

V is TRBV5-3 and J is TRBJ2-5; unclear D gene. TRBV5-3 has ORF status, its function being uncertain. Trimming stripped 5 bases from V and 5 bases from J, with 13 bases between. The CDR3 is 13 residues long. The CDR3 nucleotides read TGTGCCAGAAGTAAATGGCCGTGGGAGACCCAGTACTTC. This gives the protein CARSKWPWETQYF.

V usage is TRBV23-1 and J usage is TRBJ2-3, with unresolved D. TRBV23-1 is annotated as an ORF whose role is uncertain. The CDR3 extends over 14 amino acids. V was trimmed by 0 bases and J by 1 base, leaving 5 bases between them. The CDR3 protein is CASSQSSRTDTQYF. CDR3 nucleotide sequence: TGCGCCAGCAGTCAATCTTCTCGCACAGATACGCAGTATTTT.

The chain recombines TRBV2 with TRBJ1-1; 7 bases fit TRBD1. The germline V gene encodes CDR1 SNHLY and CDR2 FYNNEI. Trimming took 7 bases from V and 4 from J; bases not matched to a gene: 9. The CDR3 is 14 amino acids. The CDR3 nucleotides read TGTGCCAGCACTCGGACAGGAGGTGGCACTGAAGCTTTCTTT. Residues: CASTRTGGGTEAFF.

The gene calls are TRBV12-3 or TRBV12-4 and TRBJ1-5; possibly TRBD1 for D (6 bases). V was cut by 5 bases and J by 5 bases, with 10 bases left in between. CDR3 length: 13 amino acids. Here the CDR3 reads CASSAGDYQPQHF. The CDR3 DNA reads TGTGCCAGCAGTGCAGGGGATTATCAGCCCCAGCATTTT.

This clone was recorded once. This chain joins TRBV29-1 and TRBJ2-7; the D gene is possibly TRBD1 (6 bases). V lost 0 bases to trimming and J lost 3 bases, with 15 bases between them. The CDR3 is 15 residues long. CDR1 and CDR2 from the germline V gene are SQVTM and ANQGSEA. The CDR3 reads CSVEDFTGSDYEQYF. For the CDR3, the DNA is TGCAGCGTTGAAGATTTTACAGGGAGTGACTACGAGCAGTACTTC.

The chain employs TRBV19 and TRBJ2-1, with 10 bases fitting TRBD2. V was clipped by 5 bases and J by 4 bases; unmatched bases: 14. In germline, CDR1 is LNHDA, CDR2 SQIVND (reference sequence). The CDR3 runs to 18 residues. In DNA form, the CDR3 reads TGTGCCAGTAGTTCCGGGGGGGCGACTAGCGGGTATTACAATGAGCAGTTCTTC. It specifies CASSSGGATSGYYNEQFF.

The chain couples TRBV3-1 (or the pseudogene TRBV3-2) to TRBJ2-3; 14 bases fit TRBD2. V gave up 4 bases and J gave up 6 bases; unmatched junction bases: 0. The CDR3 is made up of 14 amino acids. Germline loops: CDR1 LGHDT, CDR2 YNNKEL (reference sequence). CDR3 nucleotide sequence: TGTGCCAGCAGCCGGACTAGCGGGGGGGATACGCAGTATTTT. Translating it yields CASSRTSGGDTQYF.

This clone was counted a single time. The chain uses TRBV14 and TRBJ2-1; D possibly corresponds to TRBD2 (5 bases). The CDR3 is made up of 17 amino acids. The germline V gene encodes CDR1 SGHDN and CDR2 FVKESK. V shed 0 bases and J shed 6 bases, with 18 bases lying between them. The CDR3 loop reads CASSQDVARGRGNEQFF. The CDR3 DNA reads as TGTGCCAGCAGCCAAGATGTCGCTCGTGGTCGGGGCAATGAGCAGTTCTTC.

The chain uses TRBV6-4 and TRBJ2-1, with 7 bases matching TRBD2. The CDR3 runs 15 residues. Germline V gives CDR1 MRHNA, CDR2 SNTAGT. V shed 0 bases, J shed 7 bases, and the junction held 6 bases outside the gene matches. The CDR3 DNA is TGTGCCAGCAGTGACTCTTCTAGCGGCTATAATGAGCAGTTCTTC. This gives the protein CASSDSSSGYNEQFF.

The rearrangement joins TRBV2 to TRBJ1-2; 8 nucleotides match TRBD1. The V gene end was trimmed by 3 bases and the J gene end by 0 bases; junction bases not matched to a gene: 9. Germline CDR1 is SNHLY and CDR2 is FYNNEI. The CDR3 covers 17 residues. The CDR3 is CASSDPGRGPSNYGYTF. The CDR3 nucleotides are TGTGCCAGCAGTGATCCCGGCAGGGGGCCTTCTAACTATGGCTACACCTTC.

V usage is TRBV5-1 and J usage is TRBJ2-1, with 10 bases lining up with TRBD1. J gave up 5 bases and V 0 bases, and 5 bases lay outside the gene matches. The CDR3 is made up of 16 amino acids. The V gene's germline CDR1 is SGHRS and CDR2 YFSETQ. CDR3 sequence (DNA): TGCGCCAGCAGCTTGGGGGGGACAGGGGAACACAATGAGCAGTTCTTC. Its translation is CASSLGGTGEHNEQFF.

On this clone itself: Sequence at one end of the junction differs from germline and may be a read error. This chain connects TRBV7-7 to TRBJ2-1; 10 bases align to TRBD1. Germline CDR1 reads SSHAT; CDR2 reads FNYEAQ (reference sequence). The CDR3 contains 18 residues. In nucleotides, the CDR3 is TGTGCTAGCAGCTACTTACCACCCGGGACAGGGGCGACCAATGAGCAGTTCTTC. Amino acid sequence: CASSYLPPGTGATNEQFF.

The chain recombines TRBV5-4 with TRBJ2-6; 7 positions match TRBD2. This CDR3 has 16 residues. Germline lookup yields CDR1 SGHNT and CDR2 YYREEE (reference sequence). The junction had 2 bases not matched to a gene; V was cut back by 2 bases and J by 0 bases. This CDR3 reads CASSFGGSSGANVLTF. CDR3 bases: TGTGCCAGCAGCTTTGGCGGGAGCTCTGGGGCCAACGTCCTGACTTTC.

The chain uses TRBV9 and TRBJ1-2; 11 bases line up with TRBD1. After removal of 0 bases from V and 3 bases from J, the junction contained 7 bases not matched to a gene. This CDR3 contains 17 residues. Germline V gene data show CDR1 as SGDLS and CDR2 as YYNGEE. The CDR3 loop is CASSVGTGGAVYYGYTF. CDR3 DNA sequence: TGTGCCAGCAGCGTAGGGACAGGGGGCGCGGTATACTATGGCTACACCTTC.